These 12 T cell receptor beta chains came from one sample sequenced in a study of cytomegalovirus exposure and HLA in healthy donors. The PCR contained 60 Vbeta and 13 Jbeta primers. The data were produced by immunoSEQ multiplex PCR, yet TCRdb's version contains in-frame clones alone and is incomplete. The sample carries around 36,000 clones, 81% recorded once. Material for sequencing was PBMCs. The receptors shown here come from a woman aged 40 to 50 in good health and CMV-seronegative.

The rearrangement uses TRBV27 and TRBJ1-6, with no clear D. Germline V CDR1 and CDR2: MNHEY, SMNVEV (reference sequence). The V end was cut by 5 bases, the J end by 1 base, with 9 bases between. The CDR3 runs 15 residues. CDR3 sequence (DNA): TGTGCCAGCAGTATTCTCACTTCCTATAATTCACCCCTCCACTTT. This encodes CASSILTSYNSPLHF.

Written as DNA, the CDR3 is TGTGCCACCAGCACTGACAGGGGCGATCAGCCCCAGCATTTT. It codes for CATSTDRGDQPQHF. The chain recombines TRBV15 with TRBJ1-5; 8 bases fit TRBD1. The germline V gene has CDR1 LNHNV and CDR2 YYDKDF (reference sequence). CDR3 length equals 14 residues. Trimming removed 4 bases from V and 5 bases from J; junction bases left unmatched: 4.

This clone has a handful of counts. The genes are TRBV2 and TRBJ2-3; weak D call: TRBD2 (7 bases). Looked up from germline, CDR1 is SNHLY and CDR2 is FYNNEI. The CDR3 is made up of 13 amino acids. V lost 8 bases to trimming and J lost 0 bases, with 9 bases between them. CDR3 nucleotide sequence: TGTGCCAGCCGGGGGGCTAGCACAGATACGCAGTATTTT. The encoded protein is CASRGASTDTQYF.

As concerns this clone: At one end the junction does not follow the germline gene, possibly because of a read error. The genes are TRBV7-9 and TRBJ1-6; D might be TRBD1 (5 bases). Germline-derived CDR1 and CDR2 are SEHNR and FQNEAQ (reference sequence). This CDR3 region has 12 residues. The CDR3 DNA reads as TGTTCCAGCAGCTTGCAGGGATCACCCCTCCACTTT. Encoded protein: CSSSLQGSPLHF.

This chain connects TRBV4-3 to TRBJ1-2, with 9 bases lining up with TRBD1. CDR3 length: 16 residues. CDR1 LGHNA and CDR2 YSLEER come from the germline V gene. Trimming removed 3 bases from V and 8 bases from J; junction bases left unmatched: 13. CDR3 loop: CASSQEAGQGRLGYTF. In nucleotides, the CDR3 is TGCGCCAGCAGCCAGGAGGCAGGACAGGGGCGTTTAGGCTACACCTTC.

Written as DNA, the CDR3 is TGTGCCAGCAGTGAAGGGGGGGGTGGAACCTACGAGCAGTACTTC. Its translation is CASSEGGGGTYEQYF. This chain connects TRBV6-1 to TRBJ2-7; 7 bases line up with TRBD2. Germline V CDR1 and CDR2: MNHNS, SASEGT. The CDR3 contains 15 residues. The trim removed 1 base at V and 2 bases at J, leaving 5 bases unmatched.

The rearrangement joins TRBV5-6 to TRBJ2-7; TRBD1 matches 10 bases. Germline V gene data show CDR1 as SGHDT and CDR2 as YYEEEE. J gave up 3 bases and V 4 bases, and 1 base lay outside the gene matches. The CDR3 consists of 13 residues. The CDR3 loop reads CASSRDRGYEQYF. Written as DNA, the CDR3 is TGTGCCAGCAGCCGGGACAGGGGCTACGAGCAGTACTTC.

This clone showed up just once. CDR3 loop: CASSYGGWDQPQHF. CDR3 DNA sequence: TGTGCCAGCAGCTACGGAGGATGGGATCAGCCCCAGCATTTT. The genes are TRBV6-1 and TRBJ1-5, with D uncertain. Deletions cut 6 bases from V and 5 bases from J, with 14 bases between. The CDR3 consists of 14 residues. The germline gives CDR1 MNHNS, CDR2 SASEGT.

This chain connects TRBV2 to TRBJ1-4; 7 bases agree with TRBD1. CDR1 and CDR2 (germline): SNHLY, FYNNEI. J was trimmed by 5 bases and V by 4 bases; bases with no gene match: 10. The CDR3 extends over 16 amino acids. The CDR3 nucleotides read TGTGCCAGCAGTGGGGCACCGGGACAGACGAATGAAAAACTGTTTTTT. As protein: CASSGAPGQTNEKLFF.

This clone showed up just a few times. The chain links TRBV6-6 to TRBJ2-7; 9 nucleotides line up with TRBD1. Losses at the gene ends were 5 bases for V and 6 bases for J; bases not matched to a gene: 11. The CDR3 consists of 15 residues. CDR1 and CDR2 (germline): MNHNY, SVGAGI (reference sequence). The CDR3 DNA is TGTGCCAGCAGTGCTCAGGGACAGGGATCTCGCGAGCAGTACGTC. Translating gives CASSAQGQGSREQYV.

CDR3 in DNA: TGCGCCAGCAGCCAGACACCGTCGGTTGGAAACACCATATATTTT. Amino acid sequence: CASSQTPSVGNTIYF. The V gene is TRBV4-1, the J gene TRBJ1-3; D is ambiguous. CDR1 is MGHRA, CDR2 YSYEKL, per germline. V shed 3 bases and J shed 3 bases, with 12 bases lying between them. The CDR3 length is 15 residues.

This clone was recorded once. The rearrangement uses TRBV6-1 and TRBJ2-2; 9 positions agree with TRBD2. V shed 6 bases and J 1 base; nucleotides not matched to a gene: 0. CDR3 length: 14 amino acids. Germline V gene lookup returns CDR1 MNHNS and CDR2 SASEGT. The CDR3: CASRAGGNTGELFF. CDR3 bases: TGTGCCAGCAGAGCGGGGGGGAACACCGGGGAGCTGTTTTTT.